Each of the 30 T cell receptor beta chains below was sequenced from the same sample in a study of cytomegalovirus exposure and HLA in healthy donors. Both 60 Vbeta primers and 13 Jbeta primers went into the PCR. TCRdb keeps only in-frame clones here, not all; method: immunoSEQ multiplex PCR. There are approximately 110,000 clones in the sample; around two thirds occur only once, and 3.8% lies in the top ten. Sequenced input: PBMCs. The source of these receptors is a young man in good health and CMV-seropositive.

The gene calls are TRBV5-1 and TRBJ1-1, with a possible D match to TRBD1 (5 bases). V gave up 4 bases and J gave up 3 bases, with 16 bases separating them. Germline values: CDR1 SGHRS, CDR2 YFSETQ. This CDR3 spans 15 amino acids. CDR3: CASSTYRSGDTEAFF. In nucleotides, the CDR3 is TGCGCCAGCAGCACGTACAGGTCGGGGGACACTGAAGCTTTCTTT.

This chain uses TRBV10-1 with TRBJ2-7; 8 bases map to TRBD1. Germline values: CDR1 WNHNN, CDR2 SYGVQD (reference sequence). The CDR3 runs to 18 residues. Germline trimming cut 0 bases from V and 5 bases from J; bases unmatched to any gene: 15. CDR3 sequence reads: CASSESRGSGQGSDEQYF. CDR3 DNA: TGCGCCAGCAGTGAGTCGCGAGGTAGCGGACAGGGAAGCGACGAGCAGTACTTC.

About this clone itself: At one end, the junction sequence differs from germline, possibly due to a read error. This CDR3 is also generated by other DNA sequences in the sample. The rearrangement links TRBV6-1 to TRBJ1-3; TRBD1 matches at 11 bases. Germline V CDR1 and CDR2: MNHNS, SASEGT. The CDR3 is 18 residues long. The DNA of the CDR3 is TGCGCCAGCAGTGAAATAACCGGGACAGGGGGCTCTGGAAACACCATATATTTT. This sequence encodes CASSEITGTGGSGNTIYF.

This clone was counted a few times. The V call is TRBV11-2, the J call TRBJ2-7; TRBD1 matches 9 bases. CDR1 is SGHAT and CDR2 is FQNNGV in the germline V gene. Germline trimming cut 3 bases from V and 4 bases from J; bases unmatched to any gene: 7. CDR3 length: 15 residues. The CDR3 region is CASSLSDRGKYEQYF. As DNA, the CDR3 is TGTGCCAGCAGCTTGTCTGACAGGGGGAAATACGAGCAGTACTTC. The full variable domain, with the rest looked up from reference TRBV11-2 and TRBJ2-7, is EAGVAQSPRYKIIEKRQSVAFWCNPISGHATLYWYQQILGQGPKLLIQFQNNGVVDDSQLPKDRFSAERLKGVDSTLKIQPAKLEDSAVYLCASSLSDRGKYEQYFGPGTRLTVT.

This chain connects TRBV10-1 to TRBJ1-2, with 8 bases identical to TRBD1. The CDR3 has 12 residues. The germline V gene has CDR1 WNHNN and CDR2 SYGVQD (reference sequence). V lost 10 bases, J lost 6 bases, and 7 bases stayed unmatched. Here the CDR3 DNA reads TGCGCCACCATAACAGGGGGGGATGGCTACACCTTC. As protein: CATITGGDGYTF.

The chain is built from TRBV5-4 and TRBJ1-5, with D possibly being TRBD1 (6 bases). Germline V gene sequence: CDR1 SGHNT, CDR2 YYREEE (reference sequence). This CDR3 is built from 14 residues. Deletions cut 2 bases from V and 6 bases from J, with 12 bases between. CDR3 sequence reads: CASSFWGPAQPQHF. The CDR3 DNA is TGTGCCAGCAGCTTTTGGGGGCCCGCTCAGCCCCAGCATTTT.

The chain employs TRBV7-2 and TRBJ2-5; TRBD2 is a possible D gene (5 bases). V shed 0 bases and J shed 4 bases, with 9 bases lying between them. From germline, CDR1 is SGHTA and CDR2 FQGNSA. The CDR3 extends over 14 amino acids. CDR3 DNA: TGTGCCAGCAGCTTAGCCGCGGGCCTAGAGACCCAGTACTTC. Its translation: CASSLAAGLETQYF.

This clone was counted a few times. This same CDR3 is encoded by further DNA sequences in the sample. The rearrangement joins TRBV6-1 to TRBJ2-7, with a possible D match to TRBD2 (7 bases). V lost 5 bases, J lost 3 bases, and 11 bases lay in between. Germline V gene data show CDR1 as MNHNS and CDR2 as SASEGT. The CDR3 spans 13 residues. As DNA, the CDR3 is TGTGCCAGCAGTAGGGGGGGCGGCTACGAGCAGTACTTC. Protein product: CASSRGGGYEQYF.

The J gene is TRBJ1-1, the V gene TRBV7-9, with D possibly matching TRBD1 (5 bases). From germline, CDR1 is SEHNR and CDR2 FQNEAQ (reference sequence). V was pared by 4 bases and J by 0 bases, with 15 bases between. CDR3 length: 16 residues. The CDR3 DNA follows: TGTGCCAGCAGCTACCAGGGCGCGAGACTGAACACTGAAGCTTTCTTT. It encodes CASSYQGARLNTEAFF.

The chain has TRBV7-9 and TRBJ1-2, with D perhaps matching TRBD1 (5 bases). The CDR3 has 14 residues. Germline CDR1 SEHNR, CDR2 FQNEAQ (reference sequence). V dropped 1 base and J dropped 6 bases, with 12 bases sitting between them. Written as DNA, the CDR3 is TGTGCCAGCAGCTTAGTTGCAGGGATGGATGGCTACACCTTC. This gives the protein CASSLVAGMDGYTF.

This chain joins TRBV14 and TRBJ2-1; 10 bases align to TRBD2. The CDR3 is made up of 14 amino acids. Trimming removed 3 bases from V and 7 bases from J; junction bases left unmatched: 3. Germline CDR1 SGHDN, CDR2 FVKESK. CDR3 protein: CASSHMTSGNEQFF. DNA for the CDR3: TGTGCCAGCAGCCATATGACTAGCGGGAATGAGCAGTTCTTC.

The chain links TRBV7-9 to TRBJ2-1; the D gene is possibly TRBD1 (6 bases). V was pared by 7 bases and J by 4 bases, with 11 bases between. This CDR3 comprises 13 residues. Germline V lookup: CDR1 SEHNR, CDR2 FQNEAQ (reference sequence). CDR3 DNA: TGTGCCAGCAAGACAGGACTTTACAATGAGCAGTTCTTC. Translation gives CASKTGLYNEQFF.

The rearrangement links TRBV10-3 to TRBJ2-3; 9 positions match TRBD1. In germline, CDR1 is ENHRY, CDR2 SYGVKD. V lost 5 bases to trimming and J lost 0 bases; unmatched junction nucleotides: 3. This CDR3 comprises 15 residues. The CDR3 nucleotides read TGTGCCATCAGTACGGGACAGGGCAGCACAGATACGCAGTATTTT. Its protein product is CAISTGQGSTDTQYF.

This clone showed up just a few times. V and J are TRBV4-1 and TRBJ2-5; the match to TRBD1 covers 9 bases. Trimming took 3 bases from V and 2 from J; bases not matched to a gene: 10. There are 17 residues in the CDR3. Per germline, CDR1 MGHRA and CDR2 YSYEKL. The CDR3 nucleotides read TGCGCCAGCAGCCAGGTCCCCGGGACAGGGCCTCAAGAGACCCAGTACTTC. It yields the protein CASSQVPGTGPQETQYF.

The chain has TRBV7-9 and TRBJ2-3, with 11 positions matching TRBD2. The V gene's germline CDR1 is SEHNR and CDR2 FQNEAQ (reference sequence). Germline trimming cut 4 bases from V and 3 bases from J; bases unmatched to any gene: 6. This CDR3 is built from 16 residues. The CDR3 region has the DNA TGTGCCAGCAGCTCTATAGCGGGGGGGCCAACAGATACGCAGTATTTT. It yields the protein CASSSIAGGPTDTQYF.

This chain joins TRBV5-1 and TRBJ1-5; 7 bases agree with TRBD1. The J segment lost 7 bases and the V segment lost 0 bases, leaving 4 bases of the junction unmatched. CDR1 is SGHRS, CDR2 YFSETQ, per germline. The CDR3 is made up of 14 amino acids. The CDR3 nucleotides read TGCGCCAGCAGCTTGGGCAGGGGGGACCAGCCCCAGCATTTT. Its translation is CASSLGRGDQPQHF.

The chain couples TRBV7-2 to TRBJ2-5; D might be TRBD1 (6 bases). The end of the DNA fits TRBJ2-7 better, so the J call may be wrong. The CDR3 loop spans 15 amino acids. CDR1 and CDR2 from the germline V gene are SGHTA and FQGNSA. The CDR3 DNA sequence: TGTGCCAGCAGCTTATCAGGGGCAGGGCTATACGAGCAGTACTTC. Translating gives CASSLSGAGLYEQYF.

DNA of the CDR3: TGTGCCAGCAGCCCGGACAGAGACTCTGGGGCCAACGTCCTGACTTTC. It specifies CASSPDRDSGANVLTF. This chain links TRBV5-4 with TRBJ2-6; tentatively, D is TRBD1 (6 bases). The CDR3 contains 16 residues. The V gene lost 4 bases and the J gene lost 0 bases, with 11 bases spanning the gap. The germline CDR1 and CDR2 sequences are SGHNT and YYREEE (reference sequence).

This chain links TRBV5-4 with TRBJ1-1; the D gene is possibly TRBD1 (5 bases). The CDR3 extends over 12 amino acids. V was trimmed by 1 base and J by 7 bases, leaving 8 bases between them. The germline gives CDR1 SGHNT, CDR2 YYREEE (reference sequence). The CDR3 sequence is CASSLPGGEAFF. The CDR3 coding sequence is TGTGCCAGCAGCTTGCCGGGGGGTGAAGCTTTCTTT.

The CDR3 DNA reads TGTGCCAGCAGTGGATACGCAGGGGGCTTGAACGGGGAGCTGTTTTTT. Protein product: CASSGYAGGLNGELFF. The genes are TRBV25-1 and TRBJ2-2; 8 nucleotides agree with TRBD1. The CDR3 consists of 16 residues. CDR1 MGHDK and CDR2 SYGVNS come from the germline V gene. With 4 bases clipped from V and 7 bases from J, the junction kept 11 bases outside the gene matches.

This clone was seen just once. This chain links TRBV4-2 with TRBJ1-2; D is ambiguous. The CDR3 spans 14 residues. Trimming removed 1 base at V and 0 bases at J, with 6 bases between. CDR1 is LGHNA and CDR2 is YNFKEQ in the germline V gene. CDR3 in DNA: TGTGCCAGCAGCCAAGGAGGAACTAACTATGGCTACACCTTC. It codes for CASSQGGTNYGYTF.

This clone was seen a few times. The chain is built from TRBV5-1 and TRBJ2-1; perhaps TRBD2 as D (7 bases). The germline V gene encodes CDR1 SGHRS and CDR2 YFSETQ. V gave up 2 bases and J gave up 6 bases, with 12 bases separating them. The CDR3 is made up of 14 amino acids. The CDR3 is CASSFGRGANEQFF. CDR3 DNA: TGCGCCAGCAGCTTCGGACGGGGGGCCAATGAGCAGTTCTTC. Full variable domain (outside the CDR3, taken from reference TRBV5-1 and TRBJ2-1): KAGVTQTPRYLIKTRGQQVTLSCSPISGHRSVSWYQQTPGQGLQFLFEYFSETQRNKGNFPGRFSGRQFSNSRSEMNVSTLELGDSALYLCASSFGRGANEQFFGPGTRLTVL.

The chain combines TRBV11-2 with TRBJ2-3, with D tentatively TRBD1 (6 bases). V was clipped by 4 bases and J by 2 bases, with 16 bases between them. The CDR3 has 16 residues. Germline V gene lookup returns CDR1 SGHAT and CDR2 FQNNGV. CDR3: CASSSFRDTSTDTQYF. The CDR3 DNA reads TGTGCCAGCAGCTCCTTCCGGGACACCTCCACAGATACGCAGTATTTT. Full variable domain (remainder filled in from reference TRBV11-2 and TRBJ2-3): EAGVAQSPRYKIIEKRQSVAFWCNPISGHATLYWYQQILGQGPKLLIQFQNNGVVDDSQLPKDRFSAERLKGVDSTLKIQPAKLEDSAVYLCASSSFRDTSTDTQYFGPGTRLTVL.

There are a few counts of this clone. The chain has TRBV5-4 and TRBJ2-1, with D unresolved. The germline V and J ends were trimmed by 2 bases and 10 bases, with 7 bases remaining between them. Germline V gene sequence: CDR1 SGHNT, CDR2 YYREEE (reference sequence). This CDR3 comprises 11 residues. CDR3: CASSFAGEQFF. DNA for the CDR3: TGTGCCAGCAGCTTCGCCGGGGAGCAGTTCTTC.

The chain joins TRBV29-1 to TRBJ1-2, with 7 bases fitting TRBD1. V shed 7 bases and J 4 bases; nucleotides not matched to a gene: 12. Per the germline V gene, CDR1 is SQVTM and CDR2 is ANQGSEA. This CDR3 is 14 amino acids long. CDR3 nucleotides: TGCAGCGCCGAGGGGGCAGGGTGGGGCTATGGCTACACCTTC. Amino acids: CSAEGAGWGYGYTF.

The chain carries TRBV5-1 and TRBJ2-7, with D possibly TRBD2 on 5 matching bases. V was trimmed by 4 bases and J by 6 bases, leaving 20 bases between them. Germline V gene sequence: CDR1 SGHRS, CDR2 YFSETQ. The CDR3 totals 15 residues. CDR3 residues: CASSVLTAGASEQYF. CDR3 nucleotide sequence: TGCGCCAGCAGCGTCCTGACGGCGGGCGCTTCCGAGCAGTACTTC.

J is TRBJ1-2 and V is TRBV27; 8 bases are shared with TRBD1. Trimming at V came to 3 bases and at J to 2 bases, leaving 2 bases not matched to a gene. The CDR3 is made up of 14 amino acids. Germline CDR1 is MNHEY and CDR2 is SMNVEV (reference sequence). CDR3 coding DNA: TGTGCCAGCAGTTTCACAGGGGGGAACTATGGCTACACCTTC. Protein: CASSFTGGNYGYTF.

This chain uses TRBV7-9 with TRBJ2-2, with 10 bases fitting TRBD1. Unmatched junction bases numbered 8, after V lost 6 bases and J lost 4 bases. Per the germline V gene, CDR1 is SEHNR and CDR2 is FQNEAQ (reference sequence). The CDR3 has 16 amino acids. The CDR3 nucleotides read TGTGCCAGCAGACCGCGACAGGGGGCGGTCACCGGGGAGCTGTTTTTT. It is translated as CASRPRQGAVTGELFF.

This rearrangement joins TRBV7-8 to TRBJ1-6; perhaps TRBD1 as D (6 bases). From germline, CDR1 is SGHVS and CDR2 FQNEAQ. The ends were cut back, 5 bases at V and 0 bases at J, with 11 bases in the middle. The CDR3 is made up of 16 amino acids. CDR3 in amino acids: CASSAGQSSYNSPLHF. In DNA, the CDR3 is TGTGCCAGCAGCGCCGGACAGAGCTCCTATAATTCACCCCTCCACTTT.

The rearrangement joins TRBV27 to TRBJ1-1; the D gene is possibly TRBD1 (5 bases). Germline CDR1 and CDR2: MNHEY and SMNVEV (reference sequence). The CDR3 length is 13 residues. V was pared by 2 bases and J by 6 bases, with 10 bases between. In DNA form, the CDR3 reads TGTGCCAGCAGTTTAAGGGGTCCCCCTGAAGCTTTCTTT. It codes for CASSLRGPPEAFF.